These T cell receptor beta chains were read from a single sample in a study of blood T cell repertoires in COVID-19. The repertoire was sequenced with immunoSEQ multiplex PCR; TCRdb's copy has only in-frame clones and lacks some. The sample records hundreds of thousands of clones, roughly 87% being singletons. Sequencing was performed on PBMCs or T cells enriched from blood (not recorded which). The receptors stem from a middle-aged woman who had recovered from COVID-19. CDR3s leave out the opening cysteine and the closing phenylalanine or tryptophan.

CDR3 length: 12; J gene: TRBJ1-5; V gene: TRBV28; CDR3 protein: ASRRGQVNQPQH
CDR3 length: 9; J gene: TRBJ1-2; V gene: TRBV29-1; CDR3 protein: SGVGDDGYT
CDR3 length: 13; J gene: TRBJ2-7; V gene: TRBV7-2; CDR3 protein: ASSLAAGESYEQY
CDR3 length: 12; J gene: TRBJ2-7; V gene: TRBV6-1; CDR3 protein: ASSERDVTYEQY
CDR3 length: 14; J gene: TRBJ2-5; V gene: TRBV24-1; CDR3 protein: ATSDQPRDSQETQY
CDR3 length: 9; J gene: TRBJ1-3; V gene: TRBV7-2; CDR3 protein: ASSLYNTIY
CDR3 length: 9; J gene: TRBJ1-3; V gene: TRBV20-1; CDR3 protein: SARASDTIY
CDR3 length: 12; J gene: TRBJ2-5; V gene: TRBV2; CDR3 protein: ASKGLAGGETQY
CDR3 length: 12; J gene: TRBJ2-7; V gene: TRBV24-1; CDR3 protein: ATSLGQGVHEQY
CDR3 length: 14; J gene: TRBJ2-3; V gene: TRBV11-2; CDR3 protein: ASRGGLAGGRDTQY
CDR3 length: 16; J gene: TRBJ2-5; V gene: TRBV6-2/TRBV6-3; CDR3 protein: ASSLRPGLAGGQETQY
CDR3 length: 13; J gene: TRBJ2-1; V gene: TRBV11-2; CDR3 protein: ASTGTVGSYNEQF
CDR3 length: 13; J gene: TRBJ1-1; V gene: TRBV30; CDR3 protein: AWSVLGAGRTEAF
CDR3 length: 13; J gene: TRBJ1-4; V gene: TRBV28; CDR3 protein: ASSWAGTGDEKLF
CDR3 length: 10; J gene: TRBJ1-5; V gene: TRBV7-2; CDR3 protein: ASSLAGQPQH
CDR3 length: 13; J gene: TRBJ2-7; V gene: TRBV7-6; CDR3 protein: ASSLGTSGIYEQY
CDR3 length: 15; J gene: TRBJ1-5; V gene: TRBV24-1; CDR3 protein: ATSDTNTGTGNQPQH
CDR3 length: 11; J gene: TRBJ1-4; V gene: TRBV6-5; CDR3 protein: ASSLQGDEKLF
CDR3 length: 15; J gene: TRBJ1-5; V gene: TRBV4-3; CDR3 protein: ASSQGARAYSNQPQH
CDR3 length: 13; J gene: TRBJ1-6; V gene: TRBV3-1/TRBV3-2; CDR3 protein: ASSQQGNSNSPLH
CDR3 length: 12; J gene: TRBJ1-2; V gene: TRBV20-1; CDR3 protein: SASGQGADYGYT
CDR3 length: 13; J gene: TRBJ2-7; V gene: TRBV28; CDR3 protein: ASSALAGRAVEQY
CDR3 length: 14; J gene: TRBJ1-1; V gene: TRBV14; CDR3 protein: ASSRIKGGADTEAF
CDR3 length: 14; J gene: TRBJ2-1; V gene: TRBV7-8; CDR3 protein: ASSRGLAGPYNEQF
CDR3 length: 14; J gene: TRBJ2-5; V gene: TRBV25-1; CDR3 protein: ASSEGSLGHGETQY
CDR3 length: 11; J gene: TRBJ2-7; V gene: TRBV29-1; CDR3 protein: SVQGQGAREQY
CDR3 length: 9; J gene: TRBJ2-5; V gene: TRBV20-1; CDR3 protein: SARSRETQY
CDR3 length: 12; J gene: TRBJ1-2; V gene: TRBV27; CDR3 protein: ASKGRRASSGYT
CDR3 length: 11; J gene: TRBJ2-1; V gene: TRBV7-3; CDR3 protein: ASSSGSLGEQF
CDR3 length: 14; J gene: TRBJ2-1; V gene: TRBV28; CDR3 protein: ASSPIGLAGEREQF
CDR3 length: 13; J gene: TRBJ2-1; V gene: TRBV5-4; CDR3 protein: ASSLTSGRGSEQF
CDR3 length: 11; J gene: TRBJ1-1; V gene: TRBV27; CDR3 protein: ASSLMRNTEAF